The entry that follows covers one T cell receptor (beta chain) sequence. The sample holds a few counts of this clonotype. This receptor's antigen is unknown. No per-base quality is available; no much larger clone lies one base away. Per the publication, the treatment or condition label means: allogeneic hematopoietic cell transplantation with graft depleted of TCRalphabeta T cells and CD19 B cells. The children who served as transplant recipients had been given grafts of TCRalphabeta/CD19-depleted allogeneic hematopoietic cells. This specimen comes from a study of T-cell reconstitution after alpha-beta-depleted transplantation in children (dated by TCRdb to about 2016). Broadly, across the study: T-cell immune reconstitution after TCRalphabeta/CD19-depleted allogeneic hematopoietic cell transplantation in children was quantitatively tracked in the study by means of TCR repertoire profiling. Study-wide conclusions, independent of this receptor: Apparently early alphabetaT-cell count recovery about two months after transplant reportedly relied on only several hundred rapidly expanded clones derived from non-depleted graft cells. In some patients, high TCRbeta diversity at day 60 was attributed to recipient T cells and intrathymic progenitors that had survived conditioning. Over subsequent months, a decline in hyperexpanded clone frequencies was noted, and after one year, T-cell counts and TCRbeta diversity were mostly ascribed to newly produced T cells.

Reading from cysteine to phenylalanine, the CDR3 counts 13 amino acids. CDR3 DNA only is kept here, 39 bases in frame from base 1. CDR1 and CDR2, per the germline V gene (reference sequence), are GTSNPN and SVGIG. The germline ends are 9 bases apart after V is trimmed by 2 bases and J by 1 base. Libraries were made using PCR. The sample was run on an Illumina HiSeq 2500. To normalize quantification of the TCRbeta repertoire, the TCR libraries were built with molecular barcoding that relied on unique molecular identifiers. TCRdb passed the public sequencing reads through fastp at Q25 and MiXCR, retaining productive beta sequences. Each record represents a unique CDR3 protein, reported with the most common genes and DNA among its rows. This sample holds a few hundred thousand distinct CDR3 sequences; roughly 13% were observed only once. Of the sample, 2.2% falls within the top ten clones.

This receptor was taken from a male patient between 5 and 17 years old who had a stem cell transplant for acute myeloid leukemia, so the T cells may come from the graft donor. The chain links TRBV30 with TRBJ2-7, with a weak D call of TRBD2 (5 bases match). The material was PBMCs, mostly from graft donor cells, obtained 360 days after TCRalphabeta/CD19-depleted stem cell transplant. The DNA sequence is as follows: TGTGCCTGGAGTCCAGGACTGTCCTACGAGCAGTACTTC. It translates as CAWSPGLSYEQYF.